This entry lists 15 T cell receptor beta chains sequenced from one sample in a study of beta chain features in type 1 diabetes. Isolated RNA was reverse transcribed in full, so expressed TCRB transcripts were sequenced. TCRdb's table, derived via immunoSEQ multiplex PCR, lists solely in-frame clones and lacks some. The sample has around 400,000 clones, roughly 16% seen once. Sequenced sample: naive CD4+ T cells from blood. The receptors shown here come from a woman aged 18-35 years in good health.

This clone appeared a few times. The chain is built from TRBV6-6 and TRBJ1-1; no firm D call. CDR3 length: 12 residues. Germline CDR1 is MNHNY and CDR2 is SVGAGI (reference sequence). Trimming took 7 bases from V and 9 from J, leaving 15 bases between them. Here the CDR3 DNA reads TGTGCCAGCACTAGCGAGAGGGTAAAAGCTTTCTTT. It codes for CASTSERVKAFF.

This clone came up a few times. The CDR3: CASSPQSGTGGDNEQFF. The CDR3, as DNA: TGTGCCAGCTCACCACAATCCGGGACAGGGGGAGATAATGAGCAGTTCTTC. The J gene is TRBJ2-1, the V gene TRBV18; 11 bases line up with TRBD1. Germline V gene lookup returns CDR1 KGHSH and CDR2 LQKENI. The CDR3 loop spans 17 amino acids. The junction had 9 bases not matched to a gene; V was cut back by 1 base and J by 7 bases.

This clone was seen a few times. The chain has TRBV19 and TRBJ2-3, with 7 positions matching TRBD2. From germline, CDR1 is LNHDA and CDR2 SQIVND (reference sequence). The CDR3 extends over 16 amino acids. Unmatched junction bases numbered 11, after V lost 3 bases and J lost 5 bases. CDR3 nucleotide sequence: TGTGCCAGTAGTATTAGTCGGGAGGCAGCTGGAGATACGCAGTATTTT. Protein: CASSISREAAGDTQYF.

The chain employs TRBV19 and TRBJ2-1; D ambiguous. CDR1 and CDR2 (germline): LNHDA, SQIVND (reference sequence). This CDR3 is 16 amino acids long. V lost 1 base to trimming and J lost 2 bases, with 12 bases between them. CDR3 bases: TGTGCCAGTAGTATAGTCGTCACTTCTACCTACAATGAGCAGTTCTTC. It codes for CASSIVVTSTYNEQFF.

This clone showed up just a few times. The chain has TRBV11-2 and TRBJ2-1; D gene unclear. V was trimmed by 7 bases and J by 6 bases, leaving 13 bases between them. CDR1 SGHAT and CDR2 FQNNGV come from the germline V gene. CDR3 length: 13 amino acids. CDR3 nucleotides: TGTGCCAGCAACCTAGGTTATTTCAATGAGCAGTTCTTC. Protein: CASNLGYFNEQFF. The entire variable domain, with the rest obtained from reference TRBV11-2 and TRBJ2-1, is as follows: EAGVAQSPRYKIIEKRQSVAFWCNPISGHATLYWYQQILGQGPKLLIQFQNNGVVDDSQLPKDRFSAERLKGVDSTLKIQPAKLEDSAVYLCASNLGYFNEQFFGPGTRLTVL.

This clone came up a few times. The chain links TRBV30 to TRBJ1-4; tentative D call: TRBD1 (6 bases). CDR3 length: 15 residues. The ends were cut back, 2 bases at V and 8 bases at J, with 18 bases in the middle. Germline CDR1 reads GTSNPN; CDR2 reads SVGIG (reference sequence). CDR3 amino acids: CAWSLTGTAQEKLFF. As DNA, the CDR3 is TGTGCCTGGAGTCTTACAGGGACGGCTCAGGAAAAACTGTTTTTT.

This sequence joins TRBV12-5 and TRBJ2-1; possible D gene TRBD1, 5 bases. Germline CDR1 LGHNT, CDR2 FRNRAP. Deletions cut 4 bases from V and 9 bases from J, with 10 bases between. CDR3 length: 12 residues. In DNA, the CDR3 is TGTGCTAGTGGTTGGGGTAGGGGTGAGCAGTTCTTC. This translates into CASGWGRGEQFF.

J is TRBJ1-5 and V is TRBV5-8; D is undetermined. Germline lookup yields CDR1 SGHTS and CDR2 YDEGEE. V shed 4 bases and J shed 6 bases, with 17 bases lying between them. This CDR3 comprises 15 residues. The CDR3, as DNA: TGTGCCAGCAGCCGATATCCCACAGTTCGTCAGCCCCAGCATTTT. Translation: CASSRYPTVRQPQHF.

The chain carries TRBV18 and TRBJ1-1; TRBD1 agrees at 11 bases. Trimming removed 4 bases from V and 1 base from J; junction bases left unmatched: 2. Per the germline V gene, CDR1 is KGHSH and CDR2 is LQKENI. The CDR3 is 15 residues long. The CDR3 protein is CASSRGTGGNTEAFF. The CDR3 DNA reads TGTGCCAGCTCACGGGGGACAGGGGGGAACACTGAAGCTTTCTTT.

This clone appeared a few times. The rearrangement joins TRBV19 to TRBJ2-5, with D possibly TRBD2 on 6 matching bases. Germline values: CDR1 LNHDA, CDR2 SQIVND (reference sequence). CDR3 size: 13 residues. Trimming removed 4 bases from V and 4 bases from J, with 10 bases in between. The CDR3 region is CASSTGTAETQYF. The CDR3 DNA sequence: TGTGCCAGTAGTACCGGGACTGCAGAGACCCAGTACTTC.

About this clone itself: The sample carries other DNA sequences with the same CDR3. The chain is built from TRBV30 and TRBJ2-1; perhaps TRBD1 as D (6 bases). The CDR3 covers 11 residues. Germline values: CDR1 GTSNPN, CDR2 SVGIG (reference sequence). V was cut by 0 bases and J by 9 bases, with 6 bases left in between. As DNA, the CDR3 is TGTGCCTGGAGTGTAGGGGGTGAGCAGTTCTTC. This translates into CAWSVGGEQFF.

This clone was seen only a few times. J is TRBJ1-5 and V is TRBV6-1; TRBD1 is a possible D gene (5 bases). Germline V lookup: CDR1 MNHNS, CDR2 SASEGT. The CDR3 is made up of 15 amino acids. V lost 11 bases to trimming and J lost 2 bases, with 19 bases between them. CDR3 sequence reads: CAASIGASGNQPQHF. CDR3 DNA sequence: TGTGCCGCTAGTATAGGGGCGAGCGGCAATCAGCCCCAGCATTTT.

This chain connects TRBV18 to TRBJ2-1; a possible D gene is TRBD1 (6 bases). V gave up 6 bases and J gave up 7 bases, with 19 bases separating them. There are 15 residues in the CDR3. Germline V CDR1 and CDR2: KGHSH, LQKENI. The CDR3 DNA follows: TGTGCCAGCTCCCATCGGACAGAGTTCGGAAATGAGCAGTTCTTC. It specifies CASSHRTEFGNEQFF. Full variable domain (missing parts from reference TRBV18 and TRBJ2-1): NAGVMQNPRHLVRRRGQEARLRCSPMKGHSHVYWYRQLPEEGLKFMVYLQKENIIDESGMPKERFSAEFPKEGPSILRIQQVVRGDSAAYFCASSHRTEFGNEQFFGPGTRLTVL.

This clone has only a few counts. The J gene is TRBJ1-2, the V gene TRBV5-4; maybe TRBD1 (5 bases). Trimming left V 3 bases short and J 4 bases short, with 16 bases between. Germline V gene data show CDR1 as SGHNT and CDR2 as YYREEE (reference sequence). This CDR3 contains 15 residues. Here the CDR3 reads CASSSGGTGVYGYTF. The DNA for the CDR3 is TGTGCCAGCAGCTCGGGGGGGACCGGGGTCTATGGCTACACCTTC.

The chain couples TRBV29-1 to TRBJ1-2; D uncertain. The CDR3 runs 13 residues. CDR1 and CDR2 (germline): SQVTM, ANQGSEA. V shed 7 bases and J shed 2 bases, with 14 bases lying between them. The CDR3 DNA reads TGCAGCGGGTTGGCGGAGAGAAACTATGGCTACACCTTC. This codes for CSGLAERNYGYTF.